This entry describes one TCR beta chain. This clone has a handful of counts. No antigen is known for it. No base quality information exists; no much larger clone differs at one position. From each donor, a single peripheral blood sample of about 120 mL on average was drawn into heparinised tubes. Using a panel that included CD45RO, CCR7, CD25, CD127, CD95 and CD27, naive, central memory, regulatory and stem cell-like memory CD4+ T cells were sorted on a BD FACSAria II. A purity above 98% was achieved for all sorted populations. PBMCs were separated immediately by Lymphoprep density gradient centrifugation and were stained directly, without being cultured. So that batch effects would be minimized, each experiment stained and sorted samples in pairs, pairing one healthy donor with one patient. This record comes from a study of beta chain features in type 1 diabetes listed by TCRdb under 2018. General notes on the study: Patients and healthy donors did not differ in mean age, gender distribution, total cell number or subset yield. Naive and central memory subsets were obtained from all 30 or so donors, but regulatory and stem cell-like memory subsets were isolated from only 8 patients and about 8 healthy donors. A total of 107,917,701 sorted cells were examined across all samples, and a strong correlation was observed between cell number per subset and RNA yield. In the study, TCRB repertoires of sorted circulating CD4+ T cell subsets from recently diagnosed type 1 diabetes patients were compared with those of matched healthy donors.

Based on the germline V gene, the CDR1 and CDR2 sequences are SGHDN and FVKESK. Its CDR3 holds 13 amino acids, cysteine through phenylalanine. The entry retains the CDR3 DNA only, 39 bases that are in frame from base 1. V loses 4 bases of germline sequence and J loses 3 bases, and the interval between the two ends is 9 bases. All of the isolated RNA was reverse transcribed with the High Capacity cDNA Reverse Transcription Kit, so expressed TCRB transcripts were sequenced. Deep immunoSEQ sequencing was performed on naive, central memory and regulatory T cell samples, with an average of about 3.57 million total reads per sample. Sorted cells were lysed in RLT buffer, and RNA was extracted using DNase-treated RNeasy Micro or Mini kits according to cell number. Each cell subset was processed on its own to prevent cross-contamination, while patient and healthy donor samples were processed together. TCRB sequences were amplified from cDNA with the immunoSEQ multiplex PCR, producing 87-bp fragments spanning the CDR3 region. Sequencing of the amplicons was performed on the Illumina HiSeq platform. Regarding the original processing steps: Synthetic template baselines were used to correct PCR bias computationally, reads within Hamming distance 2 were collapsed together, and singletons that could not be merged were discarded. Reads were aligned to IMGT to assign V, D and J genes, CDR3 length, and insertions or deletions at six rearrangement sites. Within each subset, clonotype counts were normalized to sorted cell number, after which true diversity and Gini coefficients were computed with the tcR R package. The overlap coefficient, calculated on TCRB nucleotide sequences, was used to quantify repertoire sharing. As a proxy for the pre-selection repertoire, out-of-frame TCRB sequences from naive cells were analyzed. TCRdb took over this immuneACCESS table, retaining in-frame rearrangements with V and J assigned. Such tables are incomplete; in checked studies, under half of the missing clones stem from an unresolved V gene, and the remainder is unexplained. That table furnishes V, J and clone size, whereas the DNA furnished D and trimming. The sample profile shows 400,000 to 550,000 clones; approximately 10% of them were found once. The top ten hold approximately 0.05% of the sample.

Broader findings and caveats from the paper: Type 1 diabetes patients showed a moderate but significant shortening of TCRB CDR3 length in all four CD4+ subsets. Patients with type 1 diabetes made fewer insertions and deleted more nucleotides at VDJ recombination sites, implying thymic rearrangement abnormalities. Naive, central memory and regulatory TCRB repertoires appeared more similar among patients than among healthy donors. Because cDNA was sequenced instead of genomic DNA, activated cells with high expression could be over-represented, although the groups did not differ in activation or CD3 levels. PCR might favor shorter templates, but patient and control samples were amplified and corrected together, so any skew would affect both groups equally. Because small numbers of individuals were included in the HLA sub-analyses, any influence of HLA type on TCRB rearrangement was left unresolved.

This sequence uses TRBV14 and TRBJ1-1; no D gene can be assigned with confidence. The receptor comes from a woman aged 18 to 35 in good health. The sample taken for sequencing was naive CD4+ T cells from blood. The sample's cell subset or site, from its label and the paper: true naive CD4+ T cells. The CDR3 here reads CASSRSHYTEAFF. The DNA reads TGTGCCAGCAGCCGGTCACACTACACTGAAGCTTTCTTT.